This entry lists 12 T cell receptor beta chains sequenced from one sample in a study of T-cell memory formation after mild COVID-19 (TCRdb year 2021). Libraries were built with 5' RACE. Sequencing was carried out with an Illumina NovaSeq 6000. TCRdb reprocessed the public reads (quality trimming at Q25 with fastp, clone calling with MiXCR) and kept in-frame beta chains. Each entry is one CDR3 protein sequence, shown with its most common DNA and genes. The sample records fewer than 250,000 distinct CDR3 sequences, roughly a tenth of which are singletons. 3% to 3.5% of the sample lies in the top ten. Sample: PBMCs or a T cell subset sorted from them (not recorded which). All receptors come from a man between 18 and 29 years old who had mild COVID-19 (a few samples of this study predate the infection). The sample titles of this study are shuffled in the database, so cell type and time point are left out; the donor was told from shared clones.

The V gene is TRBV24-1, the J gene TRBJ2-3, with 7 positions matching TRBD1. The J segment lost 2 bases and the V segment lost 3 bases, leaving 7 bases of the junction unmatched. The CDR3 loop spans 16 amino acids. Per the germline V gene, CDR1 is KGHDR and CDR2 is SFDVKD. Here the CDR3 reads CATSDLYRGATDTQYF. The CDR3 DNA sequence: TGTGCCACCAGTGATCTCTACAGGGGCGCCACAGATACGCAGTATTTT.

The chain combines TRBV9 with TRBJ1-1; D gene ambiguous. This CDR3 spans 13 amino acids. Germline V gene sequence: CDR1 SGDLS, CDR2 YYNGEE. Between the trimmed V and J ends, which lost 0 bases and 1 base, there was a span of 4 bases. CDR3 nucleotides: TGTGCCAGCAGCGTAGCTGGGAACACTGAAGCTTTCTTT. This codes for CASSVAGNTEAFF.

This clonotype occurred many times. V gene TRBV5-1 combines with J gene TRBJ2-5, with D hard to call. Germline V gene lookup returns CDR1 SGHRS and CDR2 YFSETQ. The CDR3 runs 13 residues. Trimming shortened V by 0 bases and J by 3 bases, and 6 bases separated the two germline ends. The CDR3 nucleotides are TGCGCCAGCAGCTTGGGGCAGAAAGAGACCCAGTACTTC. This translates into CASSLGQKETQYF.

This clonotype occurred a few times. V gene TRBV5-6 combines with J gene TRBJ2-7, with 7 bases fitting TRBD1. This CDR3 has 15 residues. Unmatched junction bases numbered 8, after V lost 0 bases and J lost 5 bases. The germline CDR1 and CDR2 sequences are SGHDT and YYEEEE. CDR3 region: CASSLVRGSRDEQYF. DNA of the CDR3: TGTGCCAGCAGCTTGGTCAGGGGGTCGAGGGACGAGCAGTACTTC. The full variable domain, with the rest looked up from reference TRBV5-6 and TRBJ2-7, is DAGVTQSPTHLIKTRGQQVTLRCSPKSGHDTVSWYQQALGQGPQFIFQYYEEEERQRGNFPDRFSGHQFPNYSSELNVNALLLGDSALYLCASSLVRGSRDEQYFGPGTRLTVT.

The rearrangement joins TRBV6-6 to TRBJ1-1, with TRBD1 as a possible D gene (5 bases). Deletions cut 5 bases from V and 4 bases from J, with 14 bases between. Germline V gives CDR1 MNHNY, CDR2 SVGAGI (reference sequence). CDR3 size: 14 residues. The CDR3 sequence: CASSPRAQGTEAFF. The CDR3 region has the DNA TGTGCCAGCAGTCCCCGGGCCCAGGGCACTGAAGCTTTCTTT.

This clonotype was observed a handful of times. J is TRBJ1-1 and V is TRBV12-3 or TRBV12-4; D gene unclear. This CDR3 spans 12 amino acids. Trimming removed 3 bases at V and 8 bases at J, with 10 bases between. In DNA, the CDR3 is TGTGCCAGCAGTTTCGGTGGGGAAGAAGCTTTCTTT. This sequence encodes CASSFGGEEAFF.

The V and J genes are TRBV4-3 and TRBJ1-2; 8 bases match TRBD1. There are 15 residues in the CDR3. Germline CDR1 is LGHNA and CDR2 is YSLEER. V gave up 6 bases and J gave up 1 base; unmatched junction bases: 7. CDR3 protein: CASRNTGGYNYGYTF. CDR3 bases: TGCGCCAGCAGAAATACAGGGGGATATAACTATGGCTACACCTTC.

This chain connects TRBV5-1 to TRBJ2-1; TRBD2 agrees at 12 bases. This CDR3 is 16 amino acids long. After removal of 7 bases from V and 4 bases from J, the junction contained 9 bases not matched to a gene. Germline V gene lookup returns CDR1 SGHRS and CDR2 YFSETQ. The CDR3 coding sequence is TGCGCCAGCTTCCGGCTAGCGGGGGGGATTTACAATGAGCAGTTCTTC. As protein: CASFRLAGGIYNEQFF.

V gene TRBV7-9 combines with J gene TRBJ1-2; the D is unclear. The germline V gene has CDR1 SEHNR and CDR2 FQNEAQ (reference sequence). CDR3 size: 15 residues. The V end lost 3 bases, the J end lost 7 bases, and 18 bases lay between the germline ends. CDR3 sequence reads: CASSFDDNGVGGYTF. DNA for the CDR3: TGTGCCAGCAGCTTCGACGACAATGGGGTCGGTGGCTACACCTTC.

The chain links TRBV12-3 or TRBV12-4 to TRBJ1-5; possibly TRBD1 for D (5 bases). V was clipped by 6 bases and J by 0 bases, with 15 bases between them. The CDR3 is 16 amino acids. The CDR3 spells CASRGRGDYSNQPQHF. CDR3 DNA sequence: TGTGCCAGCAGAGGGAGGGGAGACTATAGCAATCAGCCCCAGCATTTT.

The CDR3 spells CASSFGRLNTEAFF. The CDR3 DNA follows: TGTGCCAGCAGCTTTGGGCGACTGAACACTGAAGCTTTCTTT. The chain combines TRBV5-4 with TRBJ1-1; no reliable D call. Trimming shortened V by 2 bases and J by 0 bases, and 8 bases separated the two germline ends. Germline CDR1 is SGHNT and CDR2 is YYREEE (reference sequence). CDR3 length: 14 amino acids. The full variable domain, rest sourced from reference TRBV5-4 and TRBJ1-1, is ETGVTQSPTHLIKTRGQQVTLRCSSQSGHNTVSWYQQALGQGPQFIFQYYREEENGRGNFPPRFSGLQFPNYSSELNVNALELDDSALYLCASSFGRLNTEAFFGQGTRLTVV.

The CDR3, as DNA: TGCGCCAGCAGTGGCGGGACAGGGTACACAGATACGCAGTATTTT. Translated, it gives CASSGGTGYTDTQYF. This rearrangement joins TRBV10-1 to TRBJ2-3, with TRBD1 matching 9 bases. From germline, CDR1 is WNHNN and CDR2 SYGVQD (reference sequence). The CDR3 extends over 15 amino acids. Trimming took 4 bases from V and 2 from J; bases not matched to a gene: 4.